There are many counts of the clone carrying this TCR beta chain. The data derive from a study of T cells of healthy individuals. The CDR3 covers 18 residues. Germline CDR1 SGHRS, CDR2 YFSETQ. V shed 0 bases and J 5 bases; nucleotides not matched to a gene: 7. TCRdb itself ran the 5' RACE reads through MiXCR, one entry per CDR3 protein. This table has approximately 89,000 distinct CDR3 sequences, about 5.5% appearing once. The clonotype originates from a female donor in good health. This chain connects TRBV5-1 to TRBJ2-1; 14 bases line up with TRBD2. CDR3 in amino acids: CASSLGGLAGVRDNEQFF. As DNA, the CDR3 is TGCGCCAGCAGCTTGGGGGGACTAGCGGGAGTTAGGGACAATGAGCAGTTCTTC.